Following are 19 T cell receptor beta chains from one sample sequenced in a study of cytomegalovirus exposure and HLA in healthy donors. A multiplex PCR was run with 60 Vbeta primers and 13 Jbeta primers. Method: immunoSEQ multiplex PCR; TCRdb's copy keeps in-frame clones and lacks some. Here the sample spans 200,000 to 300,000 clones, roughly 85% being singletons. The specimen was PBMCs. The source of these receptors is a girl aged 2 to 9 in good health and CMV-seronegative.

The V call is TRBV7-9, the J call TRBJ1-2; D gene ambiguous. Germline lookup yields CDR1 SEHNR and CDR2 FQNEAQ (reference sequence). V shed 0 bases and J shed 8 bases, with 19 bases lying between them. The CDR3 contains 16 residues. This CDR3 reads CASSLAVDRGSSGYTF. The DNA of the CDR3 is TGTGCCAGCAGCTTAGCCGTAGACCGGGGTTCCAGCGGCTACACCTTC.

Here the CDR3 reads CASSPISGTYEQYF. DNA of the CDR3: TGCGCCAGCAGCCCAATTAGCGGGACCTACGAGCAGTACTTC. The chain carries TRBV4-1 and TRBJ2-7; 8 positions agree with TRBD2. V was clipped by 4 bases and J by 2 bases; unmatched bases: 4. Germline V gives CDR1 MGHRA, CDR2 YSYEKL. The CDR3 totals 14 residues.

The chain carries TRBV6-5 and TRBJ1-1; 7 bases are shared with TRBD1. The V segment lost 0 bases and the J segment 4 bases; nucleotides outside the gene matches: 8. CDR1 MNHEY and CDR2 SVGAGI come from the germline V gene. The CDR3 is 16 amino acids. In nucleotides, the CDR3 is TGTGCCAGCAGTTACTCGATTCTCAGGACAGGCACTGAAGCTTTCTTT. Translating gives CASSYSILRTGTEAFF.

V gene TRBV19 combines with J gene TRBJ1-5, with TRBD1 matching over 8 bases. Germline values: CDR1 LNHDA, CDR2 SQIVND (reference sequence). The CDR3 runs to 14 residues. Germline trimming cut 8 bases from V and 4 bases from J; bases unmatched to any gene: 7. CDR3 residues: CASHFRTGNQPQHF. The CDR3 DNA is TGTGCCAGTCATTTCCGGACAGGGAATCAGCCCCAGCATTTT.

This clone was picked up one time. The genes are TRBV2 and TRBJ1-1; 10 bases match TRBD1. The germline gives CDR1 SNHLY, CDR2 FYNNEI. J was trimmed by 3 bases and V by 6 bases; bases with no gene match: 10. The CDR3 length is 16 residues. As DNA, the CDR3 is TGTGCCAGCAGGTCCGGGACAGGGGTAAAAGACACTGAAGCTTTCTTT. It encodes CASRSGTGVKDTEAFF.

The genes are TRBV18 and TRBJ2-3; D perhaps matches TRBD2 (7 bases). CDR1 and CDR2 (germline): KGHSH, LQKENI. Trimming took 0 bases from V and 3 from J, leaving 10 bases between them. This CDR3 has 15 amino acids. CDR3 amino acids: CASSPPGGRTDTQYF. In DNA, the CDR3 is TGTGCCAGCTCACCACCGGGGGGGCGGACAGATACGCAGTATTTT.

J is TRBJ1-1 and V is TRBV19; weak D call: TRBD1 (5 bases). V was shortened by 3 bases and J by 0 bases, with 17 bases between the two germline ends. Germline CDR1 LNHDA, CDR2 SQIVND (reference sequence). The CDR3 covers 17 residues. The CDR3 region is CASSMGQGQGMNTEAFF. DNA of the CDR3: TGTGCCAGTAGTATGGGGCAGGGCCAAGGCATGAACACTGAAGCTTTCTTT. Full variable domain (rest looked up from reference TRBV19 and TRBJ1-1): DGGITQSPKYLFRKEGQNVTLSCEQNLNHDAMYWYRQDPGQGLRLIYYSQIVNDFQKGDIAEGYSVSREKKESFPLTVTSAQKNPTAFYLCASSMGQGQGMNTEAFFGQGTRLTVV.

This clone was picked up one time. J is TRBJ1-1 and V is TRBV6-6, with 7 bases aligning to TRBD1. With 0 bases clipped from V and 7 bases from J, the junction kept 5 bases outside the gene matches. From germline, CDR1 is MNHNY and CDR2 SVGAGI (reference sequence). The CDR3 length is 14 residues. The CDR3 sequence is CASSYSKGGYEAFF. The CDR3 coding sequence is TGTGCCAGCAGTTACTCGAAAGGGGGCTATGAAGCTTTCTTT.

The gene calls are TRBV5-1 and TRBJ2-7; 16 nucleotides match TRBD2. The trim removed 4 bases at V and 9 bases at J, leaving 13 bases unmatched. Per the germline V gene, CDR1 is SGHRS and CDR2 is YFSETQ. The CDR3 spans 17 residues. In DNA, the CDR3 is TGCGCCAGCAGCCCCGGGACTAGCGGGAGGGCCCCTAGCGTGCAGTACTTC. Translation gives CASSPGTSGRAPSVQYF. The variable domain in full, completed from reference TRBV5-1 and TRBJ2-7, reads KAGVTQTPRYLIKTRGQQVTLSCSPISGHRSVSWYQQTPGQGLQFLFEYFSETQRNKGNFPGRFSGRQFSNSRSEMNVSTLELGDSALYLCASSPGTSGRAPSVQYFGPGTRLTVT.

J is TRBJ2-1 and V is TRBV27, with D possibly matching TRBD2 (5 bases). The germline V gene has CDR1 MNHEY and CDR2 SMNVEV (reference sequence). Trimming pared 1 base from V and 10 bases from J, leaving 8 bases between. There are 12 residues in the CDR3. The CDR3 protein is CASSLFPGEQFF. The CDR3, as DNA: TGTGCCAGCAGTTTATTCCCGGGAGAGCAGTTCTTC.

This rearrangement joins TRBV6-6 to TRBJ2-3; 9 bases are shared with TRBD2. Germline CDR1 is MNHNY and CDR2 is SVGAGI (reference sequence). J lost 1 base, V lost 1 base, and 0 bases had no gene match. The CDR3 sequence is 15 residues long. The CDR3 here is CASSYWTSGTDTQYF. The CDR3 DNA reads TGTGCCAGCAGTTACTGGACTAGCGGCACAGATACGCAGTATTTT.

The gene calls are TRBV6-1 and TRBJ1-1; a weak D match, TRBD1 (6 bases). The germline gives CDR1 MNHNS, CDR2 SASEGT. Between the trimmed V and J ends, which lost 3 bases and 0 bases, there was a span of 11 bases. The CDR3 runs to 15 residues. This CDR3 is CASSDPQGVNTEAFF. The CDR3 DNA is TGTGCCAGCAGTGACCCACAGGGCGTGAACACTGAAGCTTTCTTT.

V and J are TRBV30 and TRBJ2-3, with a possible D match to TRBD1 (5 bases). Germline assignment: CDR1 GTSNPN and CDR2 SVGIG (reference sequence). The CDR3 is made up of 15 amino acids. V shed 4 bases and J shed 0 bases, with 14 bases lying between them. The CDR3 nucleotides read TGTGCCTGGACGGGCGGACATCTTAGCACAGATACGCAGTATTTT. Its protein is CAWTGGHLSTDTQYF.

The rearrangement uses TRBV6-1 and TRBJ1-2; 8 positions agree with TRBD1. The trim removed 7 bases at V and 6 bases at J, leaving 7 bases unmatched. Germline CDR1 reads MNHNS; CDR2 reads SASEGT. The CDR3 loop spans 13 amino acids. In DNA, the CDR3 is TGTGCCAGCAACCTATGGGGACAGGATGGCTACACCTTC. Encoded protein: CASNLWGQDGYTF.

In this sample, this clone turned up once. The V gene is TRBV2, the J gene TRBJ2-5, with a weak D call TRBD2 (7 bases). Per germline, CDR1 SNHLY and CDR2 FYNNEI. V lost 8 bases to trimming and J lost 10 bases, with 20 bases between them. This CDR3 spans 13 amino acids. CDR3 DNA sequence: TGTGCCAGCTCGGGGGCCAGGGAGGGTAACCAGTACTTC. Protein sequence: CASSGAREGNQYF.

V gene TRBV6-6 combines with J gene TRBJ1-1; 9 bases are shared with TRBD1. After removal of 5 bases from V and 1 base from J, the junction contained 5 bases not matched to a gene. Germline V gives CDR1 MNHNY, CDR2 SVGAGI (reference sequence). The CDR3 is 15 amino acids. CDR3 in DNA: TGTGCCAGCAGTCGGACAGGGGCTTCGAACACTGAAGCTTTCTTT. Protein sequence: CASSRTGASNTEAFF.

This chain uses TRBV5-5 with TRBJ1-2; no clear D gene. There are 13 residues in the CDR3. V lost 2 bases, J lost 2 bases, and 7 bases lay in between. Germline CDR1 and CDR2: SGHKS and YYEKEE (reference sequence). The CDR3 reads CASSFAENYGYTF. CDR3 bases: TGTGCCAGCAGCTTCGCAGAAAACTATGGCTACACCTTC.

The CDR3 spells CASSPGTQAGGRNEQFF. The CDR3 DNA reads as TGCGCCAGCAGCCCAGGGACCCAAGCGGGAGGGCGGAATGAGCAGTTCTTC. The gene calls are TRBV4-1 and TRBJ2-1, with TRBD2 matching 10 bases. Trimming at V came to 4 bases and at J to 7 bases, leaving 13 bases not matched to a gene. The length of the CDR3 is 17 residues. Germline V CDR1 and CDR2: MGHRA, YSYEKL.

The CDR3 region is CAIGKRDRVYEQYF. CDR3 bases: TGTGCCATCGGAAAGAGGGACAGGGTCTACGAGCAGTACTTC. The chain has TRBV10-3 and TRBJ2-7; TRBD1 agrees at 9 bases. Looked up from germline, CDR1 is ENHRY and CDR2 is SYGVKD. This CDR3 has 14 amino acids. J gave up 3 bases and V 8 bases, and 8 bases lay outside the gene matches.